The entry below gives a single TCR beta chain sequence along with its context. What this receptor recognizes is not known. The input lacks base qualities; no much larger clone sits a single base away. The CDR3 regions of human TCRbeta chains were analyzed by immunosequencing. Under the source paper's analysis protocol: TCRs in the repertoires were matched against a reference library of SARS-CoV-2-specific TCRs that had been generated with the MIRA antigen-specificity platform. Breadth was defined as the fraction of unique TCRs that were SARS-CoV-2-associated, and depth was defined as the fraction of total T cells that were SARS-CoV-2-associated. Using the MIRA data, each spike-specific TCR was assigned both to the spike region to which the TCR was reactive and to a CD4 or CD8 class. Log10-transformed breadth and depth values were compared by one-way ANOVA with Sidak's multiple comparisons tests. TCRdb's version of the immuneACCESS table is confined to in-frame rearrangements and falls short of the full clone set. An unresolved V gene accounts for under half of the shortfall where checked; the remainder is of unknown origin. That table supplies the V and J calls and clone size; D and trimming were determined from the DNA. For this sample there are about 68,000 clones; 86% appear just once. The top ten clonotypes cover over 2% of the sample.

The data were obtained in a study of T cell responses to AZD1222 COVID-19 vaccine (dated by TCRdb to about 2021). The study in broad terms: AZD1222 recipients whose second dose came at about 4 weeks and those whose second dose came at about 12 weeks were combined into one group, since spike-specific TCR depth and breadth did not differ between the two schedules. Trial participants were enrolled by age into subgroups of 18-55, 56-69 and 70-plus years, and 148, 28 and 57 TCR-sequenced participants, respectively, were included in these subgroups. A total of 230 to 250 trial participants underwent TCR sequencing, of whom nearly 210 had received two doses of AZD1222 and 26 had received two doses of the MenACWY control vaccine. Overall study results and their limits: After two AZD1222 doses, spike-specific TCR breadth and depth were significantly higher than at day 0 and than in MenACWY recipients. Because no day 14 peak-response samples were available, repertoires were characterized only after the peak T cell response. Participants were mostly white British and included more females than males, and it was suggested by the authors that clonal diversity may have been underestimated. Reportedly, almost half of the unique spike-specific TCRs recognized epitopes lying outside the regions that are mutated in the B.1.351 and B.1.1.7 variants. In the small 56-69-year group, the increase in depth fell short of significance, most likely because of low power. Only five to seven AZD1222 recipients were SARS-CoV-2 seropositive at baseline, limiting conclusions about previously exposed vaccinees. The whole spike protein was spanned by vaccine-associated CD4 TCRs, and dominant responses were seen in regions 160-218 and 743-854.

The label giving this sample's time point can be read as: baseline before first vaccination. The vaccinee samples were drawn from two UK trials, COV001 and COV002, one of which was a single-blind randomized controlled phase 2/3 trial testing AZD1222 (ChAdOx1 nCoV-19) in healthy adults. For TCRbeta chain sequencing, PBMC samples were collected from trial participants at day 0 and at day 28 after the second dose. The junction shows trimming of 1 base on V and 9 bases on J, plus 7 bases between the germline ends. CDR1 SGHTA and CDR2 FQGTGA were looked up in the germline V gene. The CDR3, from cysteine to phenylalanine, totals 12 residues. The entry retains the CDR3 DNA only, 36 bases that are in frame from base 1.

The TCR was taken from an adult in good health. The rearrangement joined TRBV7-3 to TRBJ2-1, with no reliable assignment of the D segment. The starting material was peripheral blood, obtained on day 0 of AZD1222 vaccination. CDR3 region: CASSLRGGEQFF. The sequenced DNA is TGTGCCAGCAGCTTAAGAGGTGGTGAGCAGTTCTTC.